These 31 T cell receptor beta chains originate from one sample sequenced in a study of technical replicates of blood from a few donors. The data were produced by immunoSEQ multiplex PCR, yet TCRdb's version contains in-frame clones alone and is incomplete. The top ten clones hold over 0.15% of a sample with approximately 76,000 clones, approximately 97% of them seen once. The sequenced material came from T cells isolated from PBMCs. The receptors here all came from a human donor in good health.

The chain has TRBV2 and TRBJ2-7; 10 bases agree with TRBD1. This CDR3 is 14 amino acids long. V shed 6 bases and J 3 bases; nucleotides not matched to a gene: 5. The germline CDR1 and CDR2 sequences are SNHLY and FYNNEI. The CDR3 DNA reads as TGTGCCAGCAGGGGGACAGGGGTGATCTACGAGCAGTACTTC. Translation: CASRGTGVIYEQYF.

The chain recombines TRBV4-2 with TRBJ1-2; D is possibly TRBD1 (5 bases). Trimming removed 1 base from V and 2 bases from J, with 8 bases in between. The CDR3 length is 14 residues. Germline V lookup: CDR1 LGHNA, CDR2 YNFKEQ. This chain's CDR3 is CASSQVDRNYGYTF. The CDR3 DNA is TGTGCCAGCAGCCAAGTTGACAGAAACTATGGCTACACCTTC.

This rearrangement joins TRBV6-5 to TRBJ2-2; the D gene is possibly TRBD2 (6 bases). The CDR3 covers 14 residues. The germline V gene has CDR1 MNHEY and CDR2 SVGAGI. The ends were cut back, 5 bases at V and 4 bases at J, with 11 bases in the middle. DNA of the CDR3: TGTGCCAGCAGTCTCAGGAGGGGCACCGGGGAGCTGTTTTTT. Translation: CASSLRRGTGELFF.

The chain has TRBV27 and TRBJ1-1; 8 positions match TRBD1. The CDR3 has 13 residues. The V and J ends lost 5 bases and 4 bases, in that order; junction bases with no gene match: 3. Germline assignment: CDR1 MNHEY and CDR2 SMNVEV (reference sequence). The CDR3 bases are TGTGCCAGCAGTCCGGACAGGGTCACTGAAGCTTTCTTT. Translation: CASSPDRVTEAFF.

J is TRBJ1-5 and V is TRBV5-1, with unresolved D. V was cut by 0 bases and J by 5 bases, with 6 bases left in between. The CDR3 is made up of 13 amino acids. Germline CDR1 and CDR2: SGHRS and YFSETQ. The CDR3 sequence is CASSLDGDQPQHF. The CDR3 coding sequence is TGCGCCAGCAGCTTGGACGGGGATCAGCCCCAGCATTTT.

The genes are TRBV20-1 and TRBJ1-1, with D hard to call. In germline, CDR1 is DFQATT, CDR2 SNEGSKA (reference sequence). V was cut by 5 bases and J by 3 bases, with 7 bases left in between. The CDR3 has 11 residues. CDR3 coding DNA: TGCAGTGCTGGGGAGGACACTGAAGCTTTCTTT. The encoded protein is CSAGEDTEAFF.

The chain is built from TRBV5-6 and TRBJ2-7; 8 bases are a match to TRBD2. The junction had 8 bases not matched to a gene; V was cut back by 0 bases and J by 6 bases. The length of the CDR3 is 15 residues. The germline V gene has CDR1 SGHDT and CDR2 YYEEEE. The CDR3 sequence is CASSLGGGSGAEQYF. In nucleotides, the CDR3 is TGTGCCAGCAGCTTGGGGGGCGGTAGCGGGGCCGAGCAGTACTTC.

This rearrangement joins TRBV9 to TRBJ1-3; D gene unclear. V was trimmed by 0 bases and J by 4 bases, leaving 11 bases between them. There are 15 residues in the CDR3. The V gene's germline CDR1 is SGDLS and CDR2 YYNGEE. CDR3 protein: CASSVAPRVGNTIYF. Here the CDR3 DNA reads TGTGCCAGCAGCGTAGCTCCCCGGGTCGGAAACACCATATATTTT.

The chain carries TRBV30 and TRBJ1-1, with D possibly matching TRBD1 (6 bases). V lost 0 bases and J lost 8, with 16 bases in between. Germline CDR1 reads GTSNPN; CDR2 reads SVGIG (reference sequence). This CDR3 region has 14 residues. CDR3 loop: CAWSVGGSGREAFF. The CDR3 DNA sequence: TGTGCCTGGAGTGTAGGGGGGAGCGGGAGGGAAGCTTTCTTT. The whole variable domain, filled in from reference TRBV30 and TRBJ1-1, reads SQTIHQWPATLVQPVGSPLSLECTVEGTSNPNLYWYRQAAGRGLQLLFYSVGIGQISSEVPQNLSASRPQDRQFILSSKKLLLSDSGFYLCAWSVGGSGREAFFGQGTRLTVV.

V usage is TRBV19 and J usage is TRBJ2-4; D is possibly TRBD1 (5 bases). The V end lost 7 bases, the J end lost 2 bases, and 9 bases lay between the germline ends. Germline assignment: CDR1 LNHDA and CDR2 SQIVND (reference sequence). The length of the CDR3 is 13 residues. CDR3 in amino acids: CASTAGPKNIQYF. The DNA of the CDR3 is TGTGCCAGTACGGCAGGGCCCAAAAACATTCAGTACTTC.

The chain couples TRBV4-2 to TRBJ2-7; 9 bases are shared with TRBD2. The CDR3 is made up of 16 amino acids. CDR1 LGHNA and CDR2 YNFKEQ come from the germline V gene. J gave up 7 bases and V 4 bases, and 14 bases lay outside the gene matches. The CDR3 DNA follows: TGTGCCAGCAGCCTGGACGCGCTAGCGGGAAGAGGGGAGCAGTACTTC. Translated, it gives CASSLDALAGRGEQYF.

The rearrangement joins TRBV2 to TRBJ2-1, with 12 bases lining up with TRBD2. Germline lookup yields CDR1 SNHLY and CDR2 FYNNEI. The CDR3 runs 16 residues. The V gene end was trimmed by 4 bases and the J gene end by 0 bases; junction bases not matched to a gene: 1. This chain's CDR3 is CASSASGGASYNEQFF. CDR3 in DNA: TGTGCCAGCAGTGCTAGCGGGGGGGCCTCCTACAATGAGCAGTTCTTC.

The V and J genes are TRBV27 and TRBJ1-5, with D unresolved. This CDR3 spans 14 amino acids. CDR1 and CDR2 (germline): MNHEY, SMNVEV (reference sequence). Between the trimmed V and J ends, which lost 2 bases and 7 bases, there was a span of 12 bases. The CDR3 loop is CASSLAGSMQPQHF. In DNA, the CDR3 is TGTGCCAGCAGTTTAGCAGGTAGTATGCAGCCCCAGCATTTT.

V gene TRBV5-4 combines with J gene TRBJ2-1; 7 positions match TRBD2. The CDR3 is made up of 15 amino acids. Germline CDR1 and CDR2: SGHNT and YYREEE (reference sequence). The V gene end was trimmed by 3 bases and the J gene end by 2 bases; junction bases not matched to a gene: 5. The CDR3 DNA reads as TGTGCCAGCAGCTACGCGGGGGAACCCTACAATGAGCAGTTCTTC. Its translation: CASSYAGEPYNEQFF.

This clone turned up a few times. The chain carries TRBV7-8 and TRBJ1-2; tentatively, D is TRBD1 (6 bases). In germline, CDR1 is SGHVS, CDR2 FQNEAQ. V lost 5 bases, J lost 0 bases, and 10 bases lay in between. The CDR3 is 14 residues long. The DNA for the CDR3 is TGTGCCAGCAGCCCGACAGGCTCTAACTATGGCTACACCTTC. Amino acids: CASSPTGSNYGYTF.

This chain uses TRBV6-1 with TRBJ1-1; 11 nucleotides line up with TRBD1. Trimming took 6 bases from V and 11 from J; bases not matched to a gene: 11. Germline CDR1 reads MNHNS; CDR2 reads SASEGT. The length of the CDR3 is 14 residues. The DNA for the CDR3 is TGTGCCAGCAGCTACCTCTGGGACAGGGGGGAGGCTTTCTTT. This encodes CASSYLWDRGEAFF.

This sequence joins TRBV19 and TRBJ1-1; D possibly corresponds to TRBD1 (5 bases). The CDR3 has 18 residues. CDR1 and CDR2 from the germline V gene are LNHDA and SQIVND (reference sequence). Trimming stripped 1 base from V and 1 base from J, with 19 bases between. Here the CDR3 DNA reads TGTGCCAGTAGTATAGGCTCCCCGGGACTCTGGCCGAACACTGAAGCTTTCTTT. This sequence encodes CASSIGSPGLWPNTEAFF.

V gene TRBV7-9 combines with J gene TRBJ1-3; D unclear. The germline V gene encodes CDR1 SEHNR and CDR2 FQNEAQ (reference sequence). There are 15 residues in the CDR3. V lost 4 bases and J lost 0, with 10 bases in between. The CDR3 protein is CASSSRQDSGNTIYF. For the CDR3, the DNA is TGTGCCAGCAGCTCACGCCAGGACTCTGGAAACACCATATATTTT.

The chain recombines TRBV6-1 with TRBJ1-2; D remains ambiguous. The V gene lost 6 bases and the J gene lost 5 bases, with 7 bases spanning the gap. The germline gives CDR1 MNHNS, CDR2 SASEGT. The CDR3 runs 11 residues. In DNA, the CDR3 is TGTGCCAGCAGCACAGAATATGGCTACACCTTC. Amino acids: CASSTEYGYTF.

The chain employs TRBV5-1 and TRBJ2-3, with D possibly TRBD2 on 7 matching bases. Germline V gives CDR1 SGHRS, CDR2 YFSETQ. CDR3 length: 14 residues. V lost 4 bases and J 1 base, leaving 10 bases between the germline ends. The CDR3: CASSGGARTDTQYF. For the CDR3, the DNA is TGCGCCAGCAGCGGGGGGGCGCGCACAGATACGCAGTATTTT.

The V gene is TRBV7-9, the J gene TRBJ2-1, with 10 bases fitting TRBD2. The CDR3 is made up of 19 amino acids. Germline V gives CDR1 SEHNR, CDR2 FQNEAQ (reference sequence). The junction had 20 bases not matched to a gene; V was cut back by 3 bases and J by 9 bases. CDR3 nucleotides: TGTGCCAGCAGCTTCAACATATTTCTAGCGGGGGAGCTGACGCGTGAGCAGTTCTTC. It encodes CASSFNIFLAGELTREQFF. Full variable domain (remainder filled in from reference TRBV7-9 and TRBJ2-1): DTGVSQNPRHKITKRGQNVTFRCDPISEHNRLYWYRQTLGQGPEFLTYFQNEAQLEKSRLLSDRFSAERPKGSFSTLEIQRTEQGDSAMYLCASSFNIFLAGELTREQFFGPGTRLTVL.

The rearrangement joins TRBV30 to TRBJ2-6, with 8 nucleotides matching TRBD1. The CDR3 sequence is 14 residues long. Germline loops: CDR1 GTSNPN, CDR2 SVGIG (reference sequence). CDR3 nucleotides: TGTGTCGGGACAGGACTCTCTGGGGCCAACGTCCTGACTTTC. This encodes CVGTGLSGANVLTF.

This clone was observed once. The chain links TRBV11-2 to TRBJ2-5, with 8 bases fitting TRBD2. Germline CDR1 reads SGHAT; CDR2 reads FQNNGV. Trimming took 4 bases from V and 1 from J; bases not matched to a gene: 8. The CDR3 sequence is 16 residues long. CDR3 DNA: TGTGCCAGCAGCTCCCAGCCGGCGGGGGGCCAAGAGACCCAGTACTTC. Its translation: CASSSQPAGGQETQYF.

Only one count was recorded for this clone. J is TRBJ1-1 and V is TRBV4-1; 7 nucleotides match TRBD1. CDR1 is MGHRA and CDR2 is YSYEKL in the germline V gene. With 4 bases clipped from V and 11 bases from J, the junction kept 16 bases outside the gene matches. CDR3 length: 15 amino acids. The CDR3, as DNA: TGCGCCAGCAGCCGGATTTTCACGGGACAGCCAAATGCTTTCTTT. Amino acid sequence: CASSRIFTGQPNAFF.

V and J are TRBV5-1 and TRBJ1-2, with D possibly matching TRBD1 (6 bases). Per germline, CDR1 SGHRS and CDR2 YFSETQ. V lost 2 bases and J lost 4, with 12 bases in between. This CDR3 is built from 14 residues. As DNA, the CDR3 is TGCGCCAGCAGCTTTGACACAGGGACCTATGGCTACACCTTC. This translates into CASSFDTGTYGYTF.

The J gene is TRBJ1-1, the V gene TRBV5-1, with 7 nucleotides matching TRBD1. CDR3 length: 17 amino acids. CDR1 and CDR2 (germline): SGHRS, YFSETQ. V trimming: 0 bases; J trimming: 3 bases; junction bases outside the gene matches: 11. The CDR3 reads CASSLGRTGATDTEAFF. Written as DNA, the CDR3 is TGCGCCAGCAGCTTGGGGAGGACAGGTGCGACGGACACTGAAGCTTTCTTT.

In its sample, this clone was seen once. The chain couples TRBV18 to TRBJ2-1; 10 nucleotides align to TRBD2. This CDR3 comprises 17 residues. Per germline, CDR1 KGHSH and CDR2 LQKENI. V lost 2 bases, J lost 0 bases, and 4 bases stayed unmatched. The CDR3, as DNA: TGTGCCAGCTCACCAGATATAGCGGGAGGCTCCTACAATGAGCAGTTCTTC. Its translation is CASSPDIAGGSYNEQFF. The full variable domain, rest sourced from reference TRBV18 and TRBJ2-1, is NAGVMQNPRHLVRRRGQEARLRCSPMKGHSHVYWYRQLPEEGLKFMVYLQKENIIDESGMPKERFSAEFPKEGPSILRIQQVVRGDSAAYFCASSPDIAGGSYNEQFFGPGTRLTVL.

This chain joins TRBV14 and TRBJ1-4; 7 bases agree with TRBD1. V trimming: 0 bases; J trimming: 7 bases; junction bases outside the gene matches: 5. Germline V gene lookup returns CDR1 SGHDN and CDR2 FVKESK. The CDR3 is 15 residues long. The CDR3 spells CASSQDRQGVEKLFF. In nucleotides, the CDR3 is TGTGCCAGCAGCCAAGATCGACAGGGAGTTGAAAAACTGTTTTTT.

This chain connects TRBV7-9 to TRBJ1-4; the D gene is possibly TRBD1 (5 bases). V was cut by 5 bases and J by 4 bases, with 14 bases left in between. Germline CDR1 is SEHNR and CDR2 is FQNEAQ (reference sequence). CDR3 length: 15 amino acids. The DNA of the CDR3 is TGTGCCAGCAGCCCAAGGGACTGGGATAATGAAAAACTGTTTTTT. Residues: CASSPRDWDNEKLFF.

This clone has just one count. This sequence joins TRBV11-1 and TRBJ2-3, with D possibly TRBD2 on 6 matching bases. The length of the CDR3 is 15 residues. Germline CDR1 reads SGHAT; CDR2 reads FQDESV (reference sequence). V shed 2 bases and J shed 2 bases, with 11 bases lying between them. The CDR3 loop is CASSLPGGPTDTQYF. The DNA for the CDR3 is TGTGCCAGCAGCTTACCCGGGGGACCCACAGATACGCAGTATTTT.

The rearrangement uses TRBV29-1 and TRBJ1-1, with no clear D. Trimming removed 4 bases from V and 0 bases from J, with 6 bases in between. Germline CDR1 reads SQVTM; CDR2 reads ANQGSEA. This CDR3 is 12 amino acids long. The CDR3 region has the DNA TGCAGCGTTGTTTCAATGAACACTGAAGCTTTCTTT. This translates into CSVVSMNTEAFF.